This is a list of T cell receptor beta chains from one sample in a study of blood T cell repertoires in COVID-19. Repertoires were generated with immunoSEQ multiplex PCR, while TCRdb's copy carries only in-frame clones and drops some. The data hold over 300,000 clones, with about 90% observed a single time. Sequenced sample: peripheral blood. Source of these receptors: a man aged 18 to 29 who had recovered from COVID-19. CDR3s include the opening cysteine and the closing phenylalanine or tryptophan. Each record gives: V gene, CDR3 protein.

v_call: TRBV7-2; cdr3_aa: CASSSQRDRGNGYTF
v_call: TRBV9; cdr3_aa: CASSSGAGDSYNEQFF
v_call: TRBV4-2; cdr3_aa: CASSQDKTDTLGGYTF
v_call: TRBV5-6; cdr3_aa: CASSPTSDWQETQYF
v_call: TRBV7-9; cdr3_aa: CASSRDRAEAFF
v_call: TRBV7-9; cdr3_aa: CASSFKREKLFF
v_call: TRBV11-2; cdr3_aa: CASSFGAGLNTEAFF
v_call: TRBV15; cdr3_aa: CATSRDRGDTEAFF
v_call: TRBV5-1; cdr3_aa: CASSLDSGTDTEAFF
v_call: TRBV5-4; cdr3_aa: CASSSAPRGGETQYF
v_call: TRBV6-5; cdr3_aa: CASRTTQNTEAFF
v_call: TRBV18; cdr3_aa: CASSVSGGAPYNEQFF
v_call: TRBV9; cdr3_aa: CASSATGHGYTF
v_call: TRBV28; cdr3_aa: CASGGTVFLVGNEQFF
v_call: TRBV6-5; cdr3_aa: CASSRTGGNTEAFF
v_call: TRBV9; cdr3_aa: CASSVMGTGVYNEQFF
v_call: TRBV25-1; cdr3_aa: CASSEFTSGRGDTQYF
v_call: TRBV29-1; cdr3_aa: CSVALAGPYEQYF
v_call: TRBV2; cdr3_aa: CASSEASGVSEKLFF
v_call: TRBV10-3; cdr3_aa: CAISELLPGGTLETEAFF
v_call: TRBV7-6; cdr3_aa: CASSTEKGGGNTEAFF
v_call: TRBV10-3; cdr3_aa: CAKQGRVQETQYF
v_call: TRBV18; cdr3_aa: CASSPLPGQGDTEAFF
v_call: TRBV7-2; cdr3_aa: CASSLGRRDRGATYGYTF
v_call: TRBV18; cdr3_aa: CASSPGQGSGNTIYF
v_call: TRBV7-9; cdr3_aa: CASSLALAGINTEAFF
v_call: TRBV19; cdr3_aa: CASSIPGGRTEAFF
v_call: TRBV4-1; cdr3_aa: CASSLNGLAGDEQFF
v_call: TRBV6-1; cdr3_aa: CASSETSGGAGEQFF
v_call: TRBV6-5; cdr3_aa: CASRRDREAPYEQYF
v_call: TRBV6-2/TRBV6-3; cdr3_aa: CASSYTGVPTDTQYF
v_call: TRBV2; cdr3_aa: CASSERKRGTEAFF
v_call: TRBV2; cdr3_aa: CASSEVAYNEQFF
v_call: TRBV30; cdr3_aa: CAWSAQGSLHF
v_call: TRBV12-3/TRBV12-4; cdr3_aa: CASRQGAIDEQYF
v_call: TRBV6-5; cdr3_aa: CASSYGQGDYNEQFF